The 12 T cell receptor beta chains given below trace back to one sample, sequenced in a study of blood T cell repertoires in COVID-19. Libraries were prepared by immunoSEQ multiplex PCR; TCRdb keeps only in-frame clonotypes and omits some of them. The sample shows roughly 400,000 clones, approximately 89% of them seen only once. Material for sequencing was peripheral blood. Receptor source: an older woman with COVID-19, enrolled during active disease.

This rearrangement joins TRBV10-3 to TRBJ1-5, with D hard to call. V lost 11 bases to trimming and J lost 2 bases, with 16 bases between them. The CDR3 is made up of 14 amino acids. CDR1 is ENHRY, CDR2 SYGVKD, per germline. The DNA of the CDR3 is TGTGCCGTATGGCCCGGGGAGGGCAATCAGCCCCAGCATTTT. It specifies CAVWPGEGNQPQHF.

The chain has TRBV2 and TRBJ1-5; D possibly corresponds to TRBD1 (5 bases). The CDR3 totals 14 residues. Per the germline V gene, CDR1 is SNHLY and CDR2 is FYNNEI. Trimming cost V 1 base and J 7 bases, with 11 bases left between them. DNA for the CDR3: TGTGCCAGCAGTGAAGGTGGGGCGGGACAGCCCCAGCATTTT. Translating gives CASSEGGAGQPQHF.

This sequence joins TRBV6-5 and TRBJ1-1; D possibly corresponds to TRBD1 (6 bases). This CDR3 is 16 amino acids long. CDR1 and CDR2 from the germline V gene are MNHEY and SVGAGI. The V end lost 3 bases, the J end lost 5 bases, and 19 bases lay between the germline ends. The CDR3 nucleotides are TGTGCCAGCAGTTATTTATCGTCCACAGGGTTGACTGAAGCTTTCTTT. Translation: CASSYLSSTGLTEAFF.

V gene TRBV30 combines with J gene TRBJ1-2; TRBD1 aligns across 9 bases. Germline V gives CDR1 GTSNPN, CDR2 SVGIG (reference sequence). The CDR3 is 13 residues long. The V segment lost 0 bases and the J segment 8 bases; nucleotides outside the gene matches: 4. The CDR3 here is CAWSVQGAQGYTF. In DNA, the CDR3 is TGTGCCTGGAGTGTACAGGGGGCGCAAGGCTACACCTTC.

The chain carries TRBV28 and TRBJ1-4, with 7 bases lining up with TRBD1. Germline V lookup: CDR1 MDHEN, CDR2 SYDVKM. J lost 8 bases, V lost 6 bases, and 3 bases had no gene match. The CDR3 contains 12 residues. Here the CDR3 reads CASSPDREKLFF. In DNA form, the CDR3 reads TGTGCCAGCAGCCCGGACAGGGAAAAACTGTTTTTT. Using reference TRBV28 and TRBJ1-4 for the parts outside the CDR3, the full variable domain is DVKVTQSSRYLVKRTGEKVFLECVQDMDHENMFWYRQDPGLGLRLIYFSYDVKMKEKGDIPEGYSVSREKKERFSLILESASTNQTSMYLCASSPDREKLFFGSGTQLSVL.

The chain recombines TRBV5-1 with TRBJ1-4; D is possibly TRBD1 (5 bases). Trimming took off 5 bases at V and 0 bases at J, with 8 bases between the two ends. CDR1 and CDR2 from the germline V gene are SGHRS and YFSETQ. The CDR3 totals 14 residues. The CDR3 DNA sequence: TGCGCCAGCAGAAGACAGACAACTAATGAAAAACTGTTTTTT. It codes for CASRRQTTNEKLFF.

The chain joins TRBV3-1 (or the pseudogene TRBV3-2) to TRBJ2-7; 10 positions match TRBD2. Per germline, CDR1 LGHDT and CDR2 YNNKEL (reference sequence). The CDR3 length is 15 residues. Unmatched junction bases numbered 6, after V lost 4 bases and J lost 3 bases. The CDR3 nucleotides read TGTGCCAGCAGCCGACGGACTAGCGGAGACTACGAGCAGTACTTC. This sequence encodes CASSRRTSGDYEQYF.

The gene calls are TRBV28 and TRBJ1-2; 11 nucleotides line up with TRBD1. The ends lost 6 bases at V and 8 bases at J; junction bases unmatched: 8. Per the germline V gene, CDR1 is MDHEN and CDR2 is SYDVKM. CDR3 length equals 14 residues. This CDR3 is CASRKDRGLRGYTF. CDR3 nucleotide sequence: TGTGCCAGCAGGAAGGACAGGGGGCTTCGAGGCTACACCTTC.

The V call is TRBV10-2, the J call TRBJ2-5, with 13 positions matching TRBD2. CDR3 length: 16 amino acids. The ends lost 5 bases at V and 4 bases at J; junction bases unmatched: 7. Germline CDR1 is WSHSY and CDR2 is SAAADI. The CDR3 DNA sequence: TGCGCCAGCAGTAAGACTAGCGGGGGGTCCGGAGAGACCCAGTACTTC. The encoded protein is CASSKTSGGSGETQYF.

V is TRBV28 and J is TRBJ2-1, with D tentatively TRBD1 (5 bases). The CDR3 is 18 amino acids. Germline V gene sequence: CDR1 MDHEN, CDR2 SYDVKM. V lost 5 bases to trimming and J lost 0 bases, with 20 bases between them. The CDR3 spells CASSPLGAAPGSYNEQFF. The CDR3 bases are TGTGCCAGCAGTCCACTTGGGGCAGCCCCGGGCTCCTACAATGAGCAGTTCTTC. The variable domain in full, with the rest retrieved from reference TRBV28 and TRBJ2-1, is DVKVTQSSRYLVKRTGEKVFLECVQDMDHENMFWYRQDPGLGLRLIYFSYDVKMKEKGDIPEGYSVSREKKERFSLILESASTNQTSMYLCASSPLGAAPGSYNEQFFGPGTRLTVL.

This clone came up once. V and J are TRBV3-1 (or the pseudogene TRBV3-2) and TRBJ1-1; 7 positions agree with TRBD1. The CDR3 is made up of 15 amino acids. With 2 bases clipped from V and 2 bases from J, the junction kept 5 bases outside the gene matches. From germline, CDR1 is LGHDT and CDR2 YNNKEL (reference sequence). DNA for the CDR3: TGTGCCAGCAGCCAACGAGGGACAGCAAACACTGAAGCTTTCTTT. It codes for CASSQRGTANTEAFF.

The chain recombines TRBV6-2 or TRBV6-3 with TRBJ1-5, with 12 bases that match TRBD1. CDR3 length equals 18 residues. After removal of 5 bases from V and 0 bases from J, the junction contained 8 bases not matched to a gene. Germline V gene lookup returns CDR1 MNHEY and CDR2 SVGEGT. The CDR3 reads CASSKPGQGAYSNQPQHF. The CDR3 DNA is TGTGCCAGCAGTAAACCGGGACAGGGGGCTTATAGCAATCAGCCCCAGCATTTT.